A single sample gave rise to the 23 T cell receptor beta chains below, sequenced in a study of response to subunit inactivated influenza vaccine. A single record per CDR3 protein comes from TCRdb applying MiXCR to the RT-PCR reads. This table has approximately 160,000 distinct CDR3 sequences, about 10% appearing once. The sample was CD8+ T cells sorted from PBMCs, taken about 24 months after vaccination. The receptors shown here come from a man in his fifties or sixties who received an inactivated influenza vaccine.

This clonotype was seen at least ten times. The rearrangement uses TRBV28 and TRBJ1-5, with D unclear. V lost 3 bases to trimming and J lost 3 bases, with 9 bases between them. Germline lookup yields CDR1 MDHEN and CDR2 SYDVKM. This CDR3 has 14 amino acids. The CDR3 loop reads CASSFLGINQPQHF. DNA of the CDR3: TGTGCCAGCAGTTTTCTGGGGATCAATCAGCCCCAGCATTTT.

The chain couples TRBV7-2 to TRBJ2-1, with D uncertain. Germline V gene data show CDR1 as SGHTA and CDR2 as FQGNSA. Trimming shortened V by 5 bases and J by 1 base, and 15 bases separated the two germline ends. The length of the CDR3 is 16 residues. The CDR3 sequence: CASSHITVWSYNEQFF. CDR3 coding DNA: TGTGCCAGCAGCCATATTACGGTGTGGTCCTACAATGAGCAGTTCTTC.

At least ten counts were recorded for this clonotype. The chain carries TRBV7-8 and TRBJ2-7; D gene unclear. CDR1 and CDR2 (germline): SGHVS, FQNEAQ. Trimming removed 5 bases at V and 2 bases at J, with 4 bases between. This CDR3 comprises 11 residues. The CDR3 loop reads CASSDTYEQYF. Written as DNA, the CDR3 is TGTGCCAGCAGCGACACCTACGAGCAGTACTTC.

The rearrangement uses TRBV7-6 and TRBJ2-5, with D possibly called TRBD1 or TRBD2 (6 bases each). CDR3 length equals 16 residues. The V gene's germline CDR1 is SGHVS and CDR2 FNYEAQ. The V gene lost 5 bases and the J gene lost 2 bases, with 18 bases spanning the gap. The CDR3 region is CASSGTGQIEQETQYF. In DNA, the CDR3 is TGTGCCAGCAGCGGGACTGGACAGATAGAACAAGAGACCCAGTACTTC.

This clonotype showed up many times. The CDR3 spells CASSISGTGNSPLHF. The CDR3 DNA is TGTGCCAGCAGCATTTCCGGGACGGGGAATTCACCCCTCCACTTT. The chain couples TRBV7-8 to TRBJ1-6; a weak D match, TRBD1 (5 bases). The CDR3 is 15 residues long. In germline, CDR1 is SGHVS, CDR2 FQNEAQ. V lost 5 bases and J 7 bases, leaving 15 bases between the germline ends.

This clonotype appeared a few times. The chain joins TRBV4-3 to TRBJ2-3, with D perhaps matching TRBD1 or TRBD2 (6 bases each). Germline V CDR1 and CDR2: LGHNA, YSLEER. The V end lost 1 base, the J end lost 0 bases, and 20 bases lay between the germline ends. This CDR3 comprises 19 residues. DNA for the CDR3: TGCGCCAGCAGCCAAGGAAGGGGGGTCGCCCCTCCTAGCACAGATACGCAGTATTTT. Protein sequence: CASSQGRGVAPPSTDTQYF.

The chain combines TRBV11-2 with TRBJ2-1; D may correspond to TRBD1 or TRBD2 (5 bases each). Trimming removed 5 bases from V and 6 bases from J, with 11 bases in between. The CDR3 totals 13 residues. The germline V gene encodes CDR1 SGHAT and CDR2 FQNNGV. In DNA, the CDR3 is TGTGCCAGCAGCATTGGTGGGGGCAATGAGCAGTTCTTC. Its protein is CASSIGGGNEQFF.

This clonotype came up once. The V call is TRBV5-1, the J call TRBJ2-1; the match to TRBD1 covers 9 bases. The CDR3 totals 14 residues. Germline assignment: CDR1 SGHRS and CDR2 YFSETQ. V lost 6 bases to trimming and J lost 3 bases; unmatched junction nucleotides: 4. The CDR3 sequence: CASTPGQGYNEQFF. The DNA of the CDR3 is TGCGCCAGCACCCCGGGACAGGGCTACAATGAGCAGTTCTTC.

This rearrangement joins TRBV7-9 to TRBJ2-3, with D unresolved. The CDR3 is 15 amino acids. The germline V and J ends were trimmed by 4 bases and 0 bases, with 11 bases remaining between them. Per germline, CDR1 SEHNR and CDR2 FQNEAQ (reference sequence). This CDR3 is CASSSSAPSTDTQYF. The CDR3 region has the DNA TGTGCCAGCAGCTCGTCAGCCCCTAGCACAGATACGCAGTATTTT. Complete variable domain (other parts from reference TRBV7-9 and TRBJ2-3): DTGVSQNPRHKITKRGQNVTFRCDPISEHNRLYWYRQTLGQGPEFLTYFQNEAQLEKSRLLSDRFSAERPKGSFSTLEIQRTEQGDSAMYLCASSSSAPSTDTQYFGPGTRLTVL.

This chain joins TRBV11-2 and TRBJ1-6; D call uncertain. CDR1 and CDR2 (germline): SGHAT, FQNNGV. V lost 5 bases and J lost 7, with 12 bases in between. This CDR3 comprises 14 residues. The CDR3 region has the DNA TGTGCCAGCAGCCCCGTCCCGGGCAATTCACCCCTCCACTTT. This gives the protein CASSPVPGNSPLHF.

This clonotype was recorded a few times. The V and J genes are TRBV7-9 and TRBJ2-3, with 8 bases lining up with TRBD2. The CDR3 sequence is 15 residues long. Germline trimming cut 3 bases from V and 4 bases from J; bases unmatched to any gene: 6. Germline CDR1 and CDR2: SEHNR and FQNEAQ (reference sequence). The CDR3, as DNA: TGTGCCAGCAGCTTTCAGCGGGAGCCCCCAGATACGCAGTATTTT. Translated: CASSFQREPPDTQYF. The complete variable domain, with remaining parts taken from reference TRBV7-9 and TRBJ2-3, reads DTGVSQNPRHKITKRGQNVTFRCDPISEHNRLYWYRQTLGQGPEFLTYFQNEAQLEKSRLLSDRFSAERPKGSFSTLEIQRTEQGDSAMYLCASSFQREPPDTQYFGPGTRLTVL.

V is TRBV19 and J is TRBJ2-2; D gene ambiguous. Germline values: CDR1 LNHDA, CDR2 SQIVND (reference sequence). V lost 6 bases and J 0 bases, leaving 11 bases between the germline ends. The CDR3 contains 15 residues. DNA of the CDR3: TGTGCCAGTAGGTTGGGGTTCGCGAACACCGGGGAGCTGTTTTTT. This sequence encodes CASRLGFANTGELFF.

The V gene is TRBV6-5, the J gene TRBJ2-1; D ambiguous. The length of the CDR3 is 13 residues. CDR1 and CDR2 (germline): MNHEY, SVGAGI. V was shortened by 1 base and J by 5 bases, with 6 bases between the two germline ends. The CDR3 sequence: CASSYLLDNEQFF. The CDR3, as DNA: TGTGCCAGCAGTTACTTGCTAGACAATGAGCAGTTCTTC.

This clonotype occurred many times. V is TRBV11-2 and J is TRBJ2-1; no clear D gene. CDR1 is SGHAT, CDR2 FQNNGV, per germline. The CDR3 extends over 14 amino acids. V was trimmed by 3 bases and J by 7 bases, leaving 13 bases between them. The chain's CDR3 is CASSFPGIINEQFF. DNA of the CDR3: TGTGCCAGCAGCTTTCCAGGAATTATTAATGAGCAGTTCTTC.

This clonotype has more than one count but fewer than ten. The chain recombines TRBV6-5 with TRBJ1-1; D is perhaps TRBD1 (5 bases). V was shortened by 4 bases and J by 0 bases, with 18 bases between the two germline ends. CDR3 size: 17 residues. Germline V CDR1 and CDR2: MNHEY, SVGAGI. The CDR3 coding sequence is TGTGCCAGCAGTTTTTATTACAGGCGCTCAATGAACACTGAAGCTTTCTTT. The encoded protein is CASSFYYRRSMNTEAFF.

V and J are TRBV3-1 and TRBJ1-5, with D possibly TRBD1 on 6 matching bases. V was cut by 2 bases and J by 0 bases, with 11 bases left in between. The V gene's germline CDR1 is LGHDT and CDR2 YNNKEL (reference sequence). The CDR3 consists of 16 residues. The CDR3 coding sequence is TGTGCCAGCAGCCAATACACAGGGTATAGCAATCAGCCCCAGCATTTT. This gives the protein CASSQYTGYSNQPQHF.

The chain employs TRBV9 and TRBJ1-1; possible D gene TRBD1, 5 bases. CDR1 and CDR2 (germline): SGDLS, YYNGEE. CDR3 size: 15 residues. The ends were cut back, 6 bases at V and 1 base at J, with 16 bases in the middle. CDR3 residues: CASTLWGGENTEAFF. The DNA of the CDR3 is TGTGCCAGCACCCTCTGGGGGGGGGAGAACACTGAAGCTTTCTTT.

In its sample, this clonotype was seen a few times. The chain has TRBV20-1 and TRBJ2-1; 10 bases align to TRBD1. CDR3 length: 16 amino acids. From germline, CDR1 is DFQATT and CDR2 SNEGSKA (reference sequence). V trimming: 0 bases; J trimming: 2 bases; junction bases outside the gene matches: 4. The CDR3 sequence is CSARDGGQGTYNEQFF. CDR3 in DNA: TGCAGTGCTAGAGATGGGGGACAGGGGACCTACAATGAGCAGTTCTTC.

This clonotype has just a few counts. The V call is TRBV6-1, the J call TRBJ2-3; TRBD1 agrees at 9 bases. This CDR3 is built from 16 residues. Losses at the gene ends were 7 bases for V and 2 bases for J; bases not matched to a gene: 10. Per the germline V gene, CDR1 is MNHNS and CDR2 is SASEGT. The DNA of the CDR3 is TGTGCCAGCACCCACCACGGGACAGGGTCCACAGATACGCAGTATTTT. It specifies CASTHHGTGSTDTQYF.

In its sample, this clonotype was seen a few times. The chain carries TRBV7-9 and TRBJ2-7; TRBD2 matches at 10 bases. Germline values: CDR1 SEHNR, CDR2 FQNEAQ (reference sequence). This CDR3 has 14 amino acids. V lost 8 bases, J lost 4 bases, and 8 bases stayed unmatched. The CDR3 region is CASVASGSRYEQYF. CDR3 nucleotide sequence: TGTGCCAGCGTCGCTAGCGGGAGTAGGTACGAGCAGTACTTC.

V is TRBV11-2 and J is TRBJ1-1, with D possibly matching TRBD1 (5 bases). CDR1 and CDR2 from the germline V gene are SGHAT and FQNNGV. The CDR3 is 14 amino acids. V was cut by 5 bases and J by 0 bases, with 10 bases left in between. CDR3 region: CASSGRAMNTEAFF. The CDR3 DNA reads as TGTGCCAGCAGCGGCAGGGCCATGAACACTGAAGCTTTCTTT.

This chain links TRBV20-1 with TRBJ2-2, with D perhaps matching TRBD1 (5 bases). The CDR3 has 13 residues. Trimming left V 7 bases short and J 2 bases short, with 11 bases between. Looked up from germline, CDR1 is DFQATT and CDR2 is SNEGSKA (reference sequence). CDR3 region: CSVGRPNTGELFF. In DNA form, the CDR3 reads TGCAGTGTGGGGCGGCCTAACACCGGGGAGCTGTTTTTT.

The rearrangement uses TRBV2 and TRBJ2-7, with TRBD2 as a possible D gene (6 bases). Trimming shortened V by 8 bases and J by 0 bases, and 11 bases separated the two germline ends. Per germline, CDR1 SNHLY and CDR2 FYNNEI. The CDR3 covers 13 residues. CDR3 bases: TGTGCCAGCTCGCGGGGATTCTCCTACGAGCAGTACTTC. Its translation is CASSRGFSYEQYF.